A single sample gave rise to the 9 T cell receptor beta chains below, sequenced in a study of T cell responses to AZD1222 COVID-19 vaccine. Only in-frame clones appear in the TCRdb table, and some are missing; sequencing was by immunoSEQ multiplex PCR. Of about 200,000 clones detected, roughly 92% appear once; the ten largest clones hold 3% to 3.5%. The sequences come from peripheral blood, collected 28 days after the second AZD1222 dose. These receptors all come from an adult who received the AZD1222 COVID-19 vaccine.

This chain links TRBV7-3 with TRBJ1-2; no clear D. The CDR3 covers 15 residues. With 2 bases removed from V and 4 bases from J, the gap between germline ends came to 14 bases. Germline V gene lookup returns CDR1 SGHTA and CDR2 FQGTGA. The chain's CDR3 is CASSLLAGGSYGYTF. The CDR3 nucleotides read TGTGCCAGCAGCTTATTAGCTGGAGGGAGCTATGGCTACACCTTC. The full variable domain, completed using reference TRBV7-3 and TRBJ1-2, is GAGVSQTPSNKVTEKGKYVELRCDPISGHTALYWYRQSLGQGPEFLIYFQGTGAADDSGLPNDRFFAVRPEGSVSTLKIQRTERGDSAVYLCASSLLAGGSYGYTFGSGTRLTVV.

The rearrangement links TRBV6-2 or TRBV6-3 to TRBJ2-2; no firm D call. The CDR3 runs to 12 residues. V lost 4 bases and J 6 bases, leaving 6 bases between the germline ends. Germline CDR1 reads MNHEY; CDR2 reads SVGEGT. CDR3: CASSLIAGELFF. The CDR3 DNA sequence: TGTGCCAGCAGTTTGATCGCCGGGGAGCTGTTTTTT.

The CDR3 here is CASSLPLTGLDQPQHF. The CDR3 DNA reads TGTGCCAGCAGTTTACCCCTCACAGGGCTGGATCAGCCCCAGCATTTT. The chain joins TRBV28 to TRBJ1-5; D might be TRBD1 (6 bases). Germline-derived CDR1 and CDR2 are MDHEN and SYDVKM. The V end lost 2 bases, the J end lost 5 bases, and 16 bases lay between the germline ends. This CDR3 comprises 16 residues. Supplemented by reference TRBV28 and TRBJ1-5, the full variable domain reads DVKVTQSSRYLVKRTGEKVFLECVQDMDHENMFWYRQDPGLGLRLIYFSYDVKMKEKGDIPEGYSVSREKKERFSLILESASTNQTSMYLCASSLPLTGLDQPQHFGDGTRLSIL.

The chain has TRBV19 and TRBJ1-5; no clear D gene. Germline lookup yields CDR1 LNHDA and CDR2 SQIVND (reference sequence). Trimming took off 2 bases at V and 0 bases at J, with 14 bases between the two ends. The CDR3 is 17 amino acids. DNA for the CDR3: TGTGCCAGTAGTATAACGTTTTACGGGAATAGCAATCAGCCCCAGCATTTT. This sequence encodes CASSITFYGNSNQPQHF.

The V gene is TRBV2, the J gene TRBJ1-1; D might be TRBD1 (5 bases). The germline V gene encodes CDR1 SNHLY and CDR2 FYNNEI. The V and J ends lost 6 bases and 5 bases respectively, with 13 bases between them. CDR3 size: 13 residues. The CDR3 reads CASSLQGVTEAFF. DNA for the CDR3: TGTGCCAGCAGCCTCCAGGGAGTTACTGAAGCTTTCTTT.

CDR3 DNA sequence: TGTGCCAGCAGCTGGGGAGGGAGGTGGAGCACAGATACGCAGTATTTT. Translating gives CASSWGGRWSTDTQYF. This chain uses TRBV28 with TRBJ2-3; the match to TRBD2 covers 7 bases. Germline V gene data show CDR1 as MDHEN and CDR2 as SYDVKM. Trimming cost V 6 bases and J 0 bases; bases outside gene matches: 9. The CDR3 runs to 16 residues.

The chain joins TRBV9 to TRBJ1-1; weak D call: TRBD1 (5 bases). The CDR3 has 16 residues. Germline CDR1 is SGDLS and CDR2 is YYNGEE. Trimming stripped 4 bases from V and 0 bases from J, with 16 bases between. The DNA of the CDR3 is TGTGCCAGCAGCCCCCAGCGACAGTCTTTGAACACTGAAGCTTTCTTT. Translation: CASSPQRQSLNTEAFF. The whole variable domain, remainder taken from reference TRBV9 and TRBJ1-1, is DSGVTQTPKHLITATGQRVTLRCSPRSGDLSVYWYQQSLDQGLQFLIQYYNGEERAKGNILERFSAQQFPDLHSELNLSSLELGDSALYFCASSPQRQSLNTEAFFGQGTRLTVV.

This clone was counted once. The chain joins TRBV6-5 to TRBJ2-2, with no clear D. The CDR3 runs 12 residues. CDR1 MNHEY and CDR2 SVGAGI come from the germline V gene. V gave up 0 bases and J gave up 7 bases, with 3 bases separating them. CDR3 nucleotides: TGTGCCAGCAGTTACTCTTTCGGGGAGCTGTTTTTT. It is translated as CASSYSFGELFF.

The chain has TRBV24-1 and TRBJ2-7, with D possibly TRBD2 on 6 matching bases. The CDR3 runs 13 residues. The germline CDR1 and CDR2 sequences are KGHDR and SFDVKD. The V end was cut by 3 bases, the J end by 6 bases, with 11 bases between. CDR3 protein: CATSDVEGGEQYF. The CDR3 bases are TGTGCCACCAGTGATGTGGAGGGCGGCGAGCAGTACTTC.